Following are 20 T cell receptor beta chains from one sample sequenced in a study of T cells after yellow fever vaccination. TCRdb called the 5' RACE reads again in MiXCR, with one record for every CDR3 protein. The sample has 450,000 to 600,000 distinct CDR3 sequences; less than 20% are singletons. Sequences were derived from PBMCs, sampled more than 4 days after the first yellow fever vaccination. These receptors originate from a man in his late teens or twenties who received the YFV17D yellow fever vaccine.

This chain links TRBV6-1 with TRBJ2-3, with 8 bases identical to TRBD1. This CDR3 region has 16 residues. Germline CDR1 is MNHNS and CDR2 is SASEGT. V lost 8 bases and J lost 4; bases outside the gene matches: 14. This CDR3 reads CASSDRTGKGADTQYF. CDR3 coding DNA: TGTGCCAGCTCCGATCGGACAGGGAAAGGCGCAGATACGCAGTATTTT.

This sequence joins TRBV18 and TRBJ2-2; 7 bases match TRBD1. Germline CDR1 and CDR2: KGHSH and LQKENI. V was pared by 1 base and J by 5 bases, with 7 bases of the junction left unmatched. This CDR3 has 16 amino acids. This CDR3 reads CASSPRWTGDTGELFF. Written as DNA, the CDR3 is TGTGCCAGCTCACCACGTTGGACAGGAGATACCGGGGAGCTGTTTTTT. The whole variable domain, remainder taken from reference TRBV18 and TRBJ2-2, is NAGVMQNPRHLVRRRGQEARLRCSPMKGHSHVYWYRQLPEEGLKFMVYLQKENIIDESGMPKERFSAEFPKEGPSILRIQQVVRGDSAAYFCASSPRWTGDTGELFFGEGSRLTVL.

The gene calls are TRBV7-9 and TRBJ2-3, with D perhaps matching TRBD1 or TRBD2 (5 bases each). Germline V lookup: CDR1 SEHNR, CDR2 FQNEAQ (reference sequence). V gave up 6 bases and J gave up 5 bases, with 12 bases separating them. The CDR3 has 13 residues. In DNA, the CDR3 is TGTGCCAGCAGGCTGGGGGAAGTAGATACGCAGTATTTT. Protein product: CASRLGEVDTQYF.

This clonotype was detected many times. V gene TRBV29-1 combines with J gene TRBJ2-2; D is undetermined. The length of the CDR3 is 12 residues. Trimming removed 7 bases at V and 1 base at J, with 7 bases between. Germline CDR1 and CDR2: SQVTM and ANQGSEA. Written as DNA, the CDR3 is TGCAGCGCCCGTCGGAACACCGGGGAGCTGTTTTTT. Protein sequence: CSARRNTGELFF.

V usage is TRBV6-2 or TRBV6-3 and J usage is TRBJ2-1; D is perhaps TRBD1 (5 bases). Trimming shortened V by 5 bases and J by 1 base, and 9 bases separated the two germline ends. The CDR3 runs to 14 residues. Germline V gene sequence: CDR1 MNHEY, CDR2 SVGEGT. The CDR3 sequence is CASSAGWSYNEQFF. Here the CDR3 DNA reads TGTGCCAGCAGTGCAGGGTGGTCCTACAATGAGCAGTTCTTC.

The V and J genes are TRBV29-1 and TRBJ2-3; 8 bases line up with TRBD1. Germline V gene data show CDR1 as SQVTM and CDR2 as ANQGSEA. V dropped 7 bases and J dropped 1; count of bases not matched to a gene: 10. The CDR3 is 15 amino acids. The CDR3 sequence is CSAATGQGGTDTQYF. DNA of the CDR3: TGCAGCGCCGCTACTGGACAGGGAGGCACAGATACGCAGTATTTT.

This chain connects TRBV5-6 to TRBJ1-1; TRBD1 aligns across 10 bases. J gave up 7 bases and V 2 bases, and 11 bases lay outside the gene matches. This CDR3 comprises 16 residues. Germline CDR1 reads SGHDT; CDR2 reads YYEEEE. CDR3 nucleotide sequence: TGTGCCAGCAGCTTCCTTCCCGGGACAGGGGTTGGTGAAGCTTTCTTT. Protein: CASSFLPGTGVGEAFF. The variable domain in full, with the rest retrieved from reference TRBV5-6 and TRBJ1-1, is DAGVTQSPTHLIKTRGQQVTLRCSPKSGHDTVSWYQQALGQGPQFIFQYYEEEERQRGNFPDRFSGHQFPNYSSELNVNALLLGDSALYLCASSFLPGTGVGEAFFGQGTRLTVV.

In this sample, this clonotype turned up a few times. The V call is TRBV20-1, the J call TRBJ1-1; TRBD1 matches 7 bases. Looked up from germline, CDR1 is DFQATT and CDR2 is SNEGSKA (reference sequence). The CDR3 extends over 14 amino acids. V lost 3 bases, J lost 1 base, and 5 bases stayed unmatched. The CDR3 reads CSARIGGPNTEAFF. The CDR3 DNA sequence: TGCAGTGCTAGGATAGGGGGCCCGAACACTGAAGCTTTCTTT.

The V call is TRBV6-2 or TRBV6-3, the J call TRBJ1-1; no clear D gene. This CDR3 spans 15 amino acids. Trimming stripped 0 bases from V and 7 bases from J, with 15 bases between. Germline CDR1 and CDR2: MNHEY and SVGEGT. The DNA of the CDR3 is TGTGCCAGCAGTTACTCGACTTACGGCGGGAGTGAAGCTTTCTTT. Amino acid sequence: CASSYSTYGGSEAFF.

V gene TRBV7-2 combines with J gene TRBJ2-5, with TRBD1 identical over 8 bases. CDR1 is SGHTA and CDR2 is FQGNSA in the germline V gene. The CDR3 is made up of 13 amino acids. V was clipped by 5 bases and J by 4 bases; unmatched bases: 3. This chain's CDR3 is CASSKQGVETQYF. CDR3 bases: TGTGCCAGCAGCAAACAGGGGGTAGAGACCCAGTACTTC.

In its sample, this clonotype was seen a few times. V usage is TRBV15 and J usage is TRBJ2-2; tentatively, D is TRBD2 (5 bases). Germline loops: CDR1 LNHNV, CDR2 YYDKDF (reference sequence). V shed 1 base and J shed 2 bases, with 8 bases lying between them. The CDR3 runs to 15 residues. The CDR3 bases are TGTGCCACCAGCAGAGCACGGGGTAACACCGGGGAGCTGTTTTTT. Translating gives CATSRARGNTGELFF.

This chain uses TRBV7-8 with TRBJ2-5; the match to TRBD2 covers 10 bases. The CDR3 runs 14 residues. Germline assignment: CDR1 SGHVS and CDR2 FQNEAQ. With V trimmed by 4 bases and J by 4 bases, 3 bases remained unmatched. As DNA, the CDR3 is TGTGCCAGCAGCTCGACTAGCGGGCCAGAGACCCAGTACTTC. Translation gives CASSSTSGPETQYF. The complete variable domain, with remaining parts taken from reference TRBV7-8 and TRBJ2-5, reads GAGVSQSPRYKVAKRGQDVALRCDPISGHVSLFWYQQALGQGPEFLTYFQNEAQLDKSGLPSDRFFAERPEGSVSTLKIQRTQQEDSAVYLCASSSTSGPETQYFGPGTRLLVL.

This clonotype occurred a few times. The chain couples TRBV28 to TRBJ2-3; 10 bases fit TRBD2. J gave up 2 bases and V 5 bases, and 13 bases lay outside the gene matches. The CDR3 extends over 18 amino acids. From germline, CDR1 is MDHEN and CDR2 SYDVKM. CDR3 sequence: CASSPARKAGGPTDTQYF. CDR3 DNA: TGTGCCAGCAGTCCCGCCAGGAAAGCGGGGGGGCCCACAGATACGCAGTATTTT.

The table lists this clonotype with a few counts. V and J are TRBV7-9 and TRBJ2-2, with TRBD2 as a possible D gene (5 bases). This CDR3 contains 15 residues. Per germline, CDR1 SEHNR and CDR2 FQNEAQ (reference sequence). Trimming shortened V by 3 bases and J by 4 bases, and 12 bases separated the two germline ends. The CDR3 coding sequence is TGTGCCAGCAGCTTTCCGCTAGCCCTCACCGGGGAGCTGTTTTTT. It specifies CASSFPLALTGELFF.

This clonotype occurred a few times. The CDR3 coding sequence is TGTGCCAGCAGCCCGGACGCTAGCGGAACGCAGTATTTT. Translating it yields CASSPDASGTQYF. The V gene is TRBV9, the J gene TRBJ2-3; TRBD2 agrees at 7 bases. The CDR3 totals 13 residues. From germline, CDR1 is SGDLS and CDR2 YYNGEE. V lost 4 bases, J lost 9 bases, and 8 bases stayed unmatched.

This clonotype was found a few times. J is TRBJ2-5 and V is TRBV19; maybe TRBD1 (5 bases). Trimming shortened V by 1 base and J by 4 bases, and 7 bases separated the two germline ends. CDR1 is LNHDA, CDR2 SQIVND, per germline (reference sequence). This CDR3 has 13 residues. The CDR3, as DNA: TGTGCCAGTAGTATAGCTAGGGGAGAGACCCAGTACTTC. It yields the protein CASSIARGETQYF.

This sequence joins TRBV5-5 and TRBJ1-1; D not resolved. Germline V gene sequence: CDR1 SGHKS, CDR2 YYEKEE (reference sequence). The CDR3 length is 15 residues. V was trimmed by 1 base and J by 0 bases, leaving 10 bases between them. DNA of the CDR3: TGTGCCAGCAGCTTGTCAGCAGCCCTGAACACTGAAGCTTTCTTT. Amino acids: CASSLSAALNTEAFF.

The rearrangement joins TRBV6-1 to TRBJ2-5; 11 positions agree with TRBD2. Germline V gene lookup returns CDR1 MNHNS and CDR2 SASEGT. This CDR3 is 14 amino acids long. With V trimmed by 10 bases and J by 3 bases, 7 bases remained unmatched. In nucleotides, the CDR3 is TGTGCCACCGCTAGCGGGGGGTGGGAAGAGACCCAGTACTTC. Translation gives CATASGGWEETQYF.

This clonotype was counted only a few times. The gene calls are TRBV7-2 and TRBJ1-2; perhaps TRBD1 as D (6 bases). The germline CDR1 and CDR2 sequences are SGHTA and FQGNSA. V shed 1 base and J shed 4 bases, with 10 bases lying between them. The CDR3 length is 14 residues. CDR3: CASSLERQAYGYTF. CDR3 bases: TGTGCCAGCAGCTTAGAACGACAGGCCTATGGCTACACCTTC.

V and J are TRBV28 and TRBJ1-6; the match to TRBD1 covers 7 bases. The V and J ends lost 7 bases and 8 bases, in that order; junction bases with no gene match: 8. Per germline, CDR1 MDHEN and CDR2 SYDVKM. This CDR3 spans 14 amino acids. CDR3 bases: TGTGCCAGCACTCTACAGGGGTGGGATTCACCCCTCCACTTT. It translates to CASTLQGWDSPLHF.